This section outlines one TCR beta chain sequence together with its context. Its antigen is still unknown. CDR1 and CDR2 (germline): SEHNR, FQNEAQ (reference sequence). Trimming pared 1 base from V and 3 bases from J, leaving 12 bases between. This CDR3 comprises 15 residues. This entry is derived from a study of shared clonotypes between healthy human individuals. On the study more broadly: The cohort comprised two women and a few men. Their ages spanned 18 to 49 years. Study-level points and caveats: The diversity represented, both genetic and in exposure history, was limited by few donors.

A CD45RA+ naive subset and a CD45RA-negative memory subset were split from CD4+ cells. Several immunoSEQ plates held equal portions of the genomic DNA taken from each subset. Assay: immunoSEQ multiplex PCR; the TCRdb copy retains only in-frame clones and omits some. The sample holds approximately 980,000 clones, 60% to 85% seen once. The rearrangement uses TRBV7-9 and TRBJ1-2; D is possibly TRBD1 (5 bases). The origin of this receptor is a man younger than 35 in good health. Sequencing used memory CD4+ T cells sorted from blood. Subset meaning: CD45RA-negative fraction. As DNA, the CDR3 is TGTGCCAGCAGCTTAGACGGGGGTTCGGACTATGGCTACACCTTC. Its translation is CASSLDGGSDYGYTF.